A single sample is the source of the 11 T cell receptor beta chains below, sequenced in a study of T-cell reconstitution after alpha-beta-depleted transplantation in children. Unique molecular identifiers were incorporated during preparation of the TCRbeta library. TCRdb reanalysed the PCR reads using MiXCR and keeps one entry per CDR3 protein. The table has 450,000 to 550,000 distinct CDR3 sequences, roughly 10% seen once; the top ten hold less than 15%. Sequenced material: PBMCs, mostly from graft donor cells, taken 180 days after TCRalphabeta/CD19-depleted stem cell transplant. The receptors shown here come from a female patient between 2 and 15 years old who had a stem cell transplant for aplastic anemia, so the T cells may come from the graft donor.

This clonotype showed up just a few times. CDR3 in amino acids: CASSLLGKGRETQYF. CDR3 DNA sequence: TGTGCCAGCAGCTTACTGGGCAAGGGGAGAGAGACCCAGTACTTC. The genes are TRBV7-9 and TRBJ2-5, with D perhaps matching TRBD1 or TRBD2 (5 bases each). The V gene lost 2 bases and the J gene lost 4 bases, with 14 bases spanning the gap. The CDR3 has 15 residues. Per germline, CDR1 SEHNR and CDR2 FQNEAQ (reference sequence).

This chain uses TRBV6-5 with TRBJ1-1; tentative D call: TRBD1 (6 bases). CDR3 length equals 15 residues. Germline values: CDR1 MNHEY, CDR2 SVGAGI. Trimming took 4 bases from V and 1 from J, leaving 13 bases between them. The CDR3 spells CASSSDRFRNTEAFF. Written as DNA, the CDR3 is TGTGCCAGCAGTTCCGACAGGTTTAGGAACACTGAAGCTTTCTTT.

In its sample, this clonotype was seen many times. The V gene is TRBV5-8, the J gene TRBJ2-4; a weak D match, TRBD1 (6 bases). V lost 7 bases, J lost 8 bases, and 19 bases lay in between. The CDR3 is 14 amino acids. CDR1 and CDR2 (germline): SGHTS, YDEGEE. CDR3 sequence reads: CASSGWGLLDIQYF. Here the CDR3 DNA reads TGTGCCAGCTCAGGGTGGGGGCTCTTGGACATTCAGTACTTC.

This clonotype showed up just a few times. V usage is TRBV7-9 and J usage is TRBJ2-1, with 8 bases identical to TRBD1. Trimming removed 8 bases from V and 5 bases from J; junction bases left unmatched: 5. The CDR3 sequence is 13 residues long. Per the germline V gene, CDR1 is SEHNR and CDR2 is FQNEAQ (reference sequence). The DNA for the CDR3 is TGTGCCAGCCGGACAGGGATCGACAATGAGCAGTTCTTC. Amino acids: CASRTGIDNEQFF.

The chain uses TRBV12-3 or TRBV12-4 and TRBJ2-7; the D is unclear. V lost 2 bases and J 4 bases, leaving 9 bases between the germline ends. The CDR3 runs 13 residues. DNA of the CDR3: TGTGCCAGCAGTTTACAAGCCAAGTACGAGCAGTACGTC. It translates to CASSLQAKYEQYV.

The V and J genes are TRBV28 and TRBJ1-5; perhaps TRBD1 as D (5 bases). The CDR3 length is 14 residues. Looked up from germline, CDR1 is MDHEN and CDR2 is SYDVKM. V was trimmed by 0 bases and J by 12 bases, leaving 15 bases between them. The CDR3 sequence is CASSLWGPQRGQHF. CDR3 sequence (DNA): TGTGCCAGCAGTTTATGGGGCCCGCAGAGGGGCCAGCATTTT.

The chain's CDR3 is CASRQGFGDEQYF. The CDR3 region has the DNA TGTGCCAGCAGACAGGGCTTTGGCGACGAGCAGTACTTC. The chain joins TRBV6-5 to TRBJ2-7, with D tentatively TRBD1 (6 bases). The CDR3 totals 13 residues. Germline values: CDR1 MNHEY, CDR2 SVGAGI. V was shortened by 6 bases and J by 5 bases, with 14 bases between the two germline ends.

This clonotype appeared many times. The CDR3 reads CASSLGIGLTEAFF. The CDR3 DNA reads as TGTGCCAGCAGCTTGGGCATTGGTTTGACTGAAGCTTTCTTT. The chain is built from TRBV5-6 and TRBJ1-1; D call uncertain. The CDR3 runs 14 residues. Germline V gives CDR1 SGHDT, CDR2 YYEEEE. V was shortened by 0 bases and J by 5 bases, with 11 bases between the two germline ends.

V usage is TRBV10-3 and J usage is TRBJ2-7; TRBD1 agrees at 9 bases. CDR3 length: 14 residues. Losses at the gene ends were 7 bases for V and 4 bases for J; bases not matched to a gene: 8. Germline CDR1 and CDR2: ENHRY and SYGVKD. This CDR3 reads CAINERQGGYEQYF. DNA of the CDR3: TGTGCCATCAATGAAAGACAGGGGGGGTACGAGCAGTACTTC.

V gene TRBV2 combines with J gene TRBJ2-1; D may be TRBD2 (6 bases). The V gene's germline CDR1 is SNHLY and CDR2 FYNNEI. This CDR3 contains 13 residues. Trimming shortened V by 3 bases and J by 8 bases, and 11 bases separated the two germline ends. This chain's CDR3 is CASSDWPSDEQFF. The CDR3 DNA reads as TGTGCCAGCAGTGATTGGCCTAGCGATGAGCAGTTCTTC.

This clonotype was counted between two and nine times. The rearrangement uses TRBV7-9 and TRBJ2-1; 12 nucleotides line up with TRBD2. With V trimmed by 2 bases and J by 13 bases, 9 bases remained unmatched. This CDR3 has 15 residues. Per germline, CDR1 SEHNR and CDR2 FQNEAQ (reference sequence). The CDR3 sequence is CASSLSGTSGSNQFF. The CDR3 DNA sequence: TGTGCCAGCAGCTTATCAGGGACTAGCGGGTCTAACCAGTTCTTC.